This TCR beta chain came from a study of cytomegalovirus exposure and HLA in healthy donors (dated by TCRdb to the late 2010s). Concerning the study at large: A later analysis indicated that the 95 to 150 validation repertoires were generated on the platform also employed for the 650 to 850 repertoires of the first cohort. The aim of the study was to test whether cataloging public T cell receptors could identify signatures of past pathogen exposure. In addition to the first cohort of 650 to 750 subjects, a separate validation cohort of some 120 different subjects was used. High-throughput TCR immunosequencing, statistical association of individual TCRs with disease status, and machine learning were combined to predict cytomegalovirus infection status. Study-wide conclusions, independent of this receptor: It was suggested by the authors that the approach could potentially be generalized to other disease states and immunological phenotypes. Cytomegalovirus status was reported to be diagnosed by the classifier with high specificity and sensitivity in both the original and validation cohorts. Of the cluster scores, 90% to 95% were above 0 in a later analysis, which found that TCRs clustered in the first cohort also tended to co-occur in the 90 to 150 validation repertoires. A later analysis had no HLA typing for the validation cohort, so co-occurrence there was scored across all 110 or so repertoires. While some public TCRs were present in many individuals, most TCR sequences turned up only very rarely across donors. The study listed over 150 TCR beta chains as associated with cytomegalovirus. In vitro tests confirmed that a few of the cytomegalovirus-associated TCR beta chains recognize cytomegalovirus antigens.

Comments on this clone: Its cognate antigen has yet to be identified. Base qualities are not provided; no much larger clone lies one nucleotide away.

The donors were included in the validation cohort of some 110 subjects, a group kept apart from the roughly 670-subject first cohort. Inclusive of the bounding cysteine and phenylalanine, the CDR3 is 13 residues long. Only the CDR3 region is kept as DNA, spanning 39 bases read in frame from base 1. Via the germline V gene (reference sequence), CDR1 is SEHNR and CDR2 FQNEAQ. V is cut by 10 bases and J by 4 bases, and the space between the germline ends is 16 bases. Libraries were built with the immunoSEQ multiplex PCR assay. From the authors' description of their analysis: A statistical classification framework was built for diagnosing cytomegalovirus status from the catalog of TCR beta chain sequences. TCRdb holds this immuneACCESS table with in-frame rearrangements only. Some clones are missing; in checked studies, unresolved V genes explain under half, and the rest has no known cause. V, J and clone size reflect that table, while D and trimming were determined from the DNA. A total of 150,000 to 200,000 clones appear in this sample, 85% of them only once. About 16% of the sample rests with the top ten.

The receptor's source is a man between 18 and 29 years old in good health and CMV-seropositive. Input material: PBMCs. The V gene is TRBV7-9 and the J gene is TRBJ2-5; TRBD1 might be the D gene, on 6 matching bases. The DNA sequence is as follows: TGTGCCATTTCGAGTGGGGGCGGAGAGACCCAGTACTTC. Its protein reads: CAISSGGGETQYF.